This T cell receptor beta chain is from a study of T-cell memory formation after mild COVID-19. This clonotype was detected a few times. Trimming stripped 1 base from V and 0 bases from J, with 9 bases between. The CDR3 has 15 amino acids. Germline-derived CDR1 and CDR2 are SGHNT and YYREEE (reference sequence). TCRdb fed the 5' RACE reads into MiXCR, producing one record per CDR3 protein. The data hold nearly 250,000 distinct CDR3 sequences, with 15% observed a single time. Specimen: PBMCs or a T cell subset sorted from them (not recorded which). This sequence was found in an adult woman who had mild COVID-19 (a few samples of this study predate the infection). Cell type and time point are not known. The chain is built from TRBV5-4 and TRBJ2-3, with no clear D. The CDR3 region is CASSLKIGSTDTQYF. In nucleotides, the CDR3 is TGTGCCAGCAGCTTGAAGATCGGGAGCACAGATACGCAGTATTTT.